Detailed here is one T cell receptor (beta chain). The antigen is undetermined. A much larger clone lies a single base off, so this may be a read error. The sample is drawn from a study of blood T cells in healthy people across ages. Overall study findings and caveats: Changes seen in expanded clonotypes were possibly confounded by donor CMV status left unknown.

A sample-barcoded 5' primer and a J-beta primer mix were used in a second PCR of about 6 to 12 cycles. Every individual sample yielded 2.5 million or more paired-end reads (each containing CDR3). TCRdb ran MiXCR on the 5' RACE reads and lists one entry per CDR3 protein. This table has under 1,000,000 distinct CDR3 sequences, under 40% appearing once. The donors, healthy Caucasians from Russia, were aged roughly 6 to 90. Extracted total RNA amounted to at least 5 micrograms for each sample. This CDR3 has 13 residues. Germline loops: CDR1 PRHDT, CDR2 FYEKMQ (reference sequence). V lost 7 bases and J lost 11, with 19 bases in between.

The rearrangement links TRBV13 to TRBJ2-3; D ambiguous. The source of this sequence is a man younger than 35 in good health. Material: blood. The CDR3 nucleotides are TGTGCCAGCACCAAGGGCGTCCATGGAAAGCAGTATTTT. Amino acids: CASTKGVHGKQYF.